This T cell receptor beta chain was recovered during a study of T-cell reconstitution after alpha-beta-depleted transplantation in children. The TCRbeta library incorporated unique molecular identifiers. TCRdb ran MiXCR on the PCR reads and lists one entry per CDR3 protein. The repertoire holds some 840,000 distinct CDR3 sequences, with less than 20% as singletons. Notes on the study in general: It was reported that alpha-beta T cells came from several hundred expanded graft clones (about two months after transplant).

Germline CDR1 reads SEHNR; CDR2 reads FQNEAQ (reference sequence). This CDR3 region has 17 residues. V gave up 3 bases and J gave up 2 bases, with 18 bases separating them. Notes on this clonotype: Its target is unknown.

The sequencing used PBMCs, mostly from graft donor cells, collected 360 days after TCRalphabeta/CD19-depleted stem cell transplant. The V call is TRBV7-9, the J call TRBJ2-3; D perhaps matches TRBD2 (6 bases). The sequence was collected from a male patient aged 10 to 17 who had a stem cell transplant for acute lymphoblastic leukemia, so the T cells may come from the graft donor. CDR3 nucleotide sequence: TGTGCCAGCAGCTTCGGTCGTGCGGGGTCCCTCACAGATACGCAGTATTTT. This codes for CASSFGRAGSLTDTQYF.